This section outlines one T cell receptor (beta chain) sequence together with its context. This CDR3 spans 14 amino acids. Germline values: CDR1 ENHRY, CDR2 SYGVKD. J was trimmed by 8 bases and V by 6 bases; bases with no gene match: 8. This specimen belongs to a study of blood T cell repertoires in COVID-19. Study background: Samples came from the United States, Italy and Spain, spanning acute and convalescent COVID-19. The cDNA or gDNA used as material had been derived from T cells, B-cell-depleted T cells, or PBMCs.

Patients of the Seattle cohort, enrolled during active infection, were followed longitudinally. Measured with immunoSEQ multiplex PCR; TCRdb has only the in-frame clones, and not every one. The profile shows approximately 290,000 clones, around 85% of them singletons. The chain combines TRBV10-3 with TRBJ2-1; 9 bases agree with TRBD1. Sequenced sample: peripheral blood. This receptor was obtained from a human donor with COVID-19, enrolled during active disease. The donor label of this sample is uncertain. This chain's CDR3 is CAISRDRAADEQFF. CDR3 in DNA: TGTGCCATCAGCCGGGACAGGGCGGCCGATGAGCAGTTCTTC.